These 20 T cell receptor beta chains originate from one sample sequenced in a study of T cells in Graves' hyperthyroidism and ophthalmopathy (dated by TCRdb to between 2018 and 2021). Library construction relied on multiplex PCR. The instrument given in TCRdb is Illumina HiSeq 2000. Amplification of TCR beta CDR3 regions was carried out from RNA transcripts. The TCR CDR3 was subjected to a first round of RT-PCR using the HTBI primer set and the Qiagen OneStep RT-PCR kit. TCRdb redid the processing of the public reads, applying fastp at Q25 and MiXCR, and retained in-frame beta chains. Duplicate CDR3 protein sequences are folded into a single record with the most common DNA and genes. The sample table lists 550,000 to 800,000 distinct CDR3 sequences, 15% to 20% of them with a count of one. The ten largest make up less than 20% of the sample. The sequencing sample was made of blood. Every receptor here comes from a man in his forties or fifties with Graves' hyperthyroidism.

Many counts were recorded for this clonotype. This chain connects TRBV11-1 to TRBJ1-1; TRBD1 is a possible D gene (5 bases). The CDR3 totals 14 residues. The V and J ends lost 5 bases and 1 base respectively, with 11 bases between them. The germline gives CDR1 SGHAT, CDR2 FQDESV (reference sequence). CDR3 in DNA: TGTGCCAGCAGCCGGGGGGTAGGGAACACTGAAGCTTTCTTT. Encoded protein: CASSRGVGNTEAFF.

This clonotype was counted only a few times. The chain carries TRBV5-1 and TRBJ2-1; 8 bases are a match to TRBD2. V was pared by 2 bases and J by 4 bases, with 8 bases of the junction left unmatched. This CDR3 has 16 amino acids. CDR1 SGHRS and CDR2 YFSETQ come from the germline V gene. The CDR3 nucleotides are TGCGCCAGCAGCTTCGGTAGCGGGACGGGGTACAATGAGCAGTTCTTC. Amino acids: CASSFGSGTGYNEQFF.

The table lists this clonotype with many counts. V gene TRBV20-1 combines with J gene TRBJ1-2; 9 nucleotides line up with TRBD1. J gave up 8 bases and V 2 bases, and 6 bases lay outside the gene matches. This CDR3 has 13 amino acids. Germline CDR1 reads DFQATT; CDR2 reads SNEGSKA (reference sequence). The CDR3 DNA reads TGCAGTGCTAGACCGGGACAGGGAGGCGGCTACACCTTC. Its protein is CSARPGQGGGYTF.

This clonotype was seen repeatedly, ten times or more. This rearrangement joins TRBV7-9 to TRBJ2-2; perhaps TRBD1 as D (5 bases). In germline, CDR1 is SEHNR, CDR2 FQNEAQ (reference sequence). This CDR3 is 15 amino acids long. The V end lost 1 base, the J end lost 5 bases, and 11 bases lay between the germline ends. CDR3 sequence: CASSLVQGTTGELFF. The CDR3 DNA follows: TGTGCCAGCAGCTTAGTTCAGGGAACTACCGGGGAGCTGTTTTTT.

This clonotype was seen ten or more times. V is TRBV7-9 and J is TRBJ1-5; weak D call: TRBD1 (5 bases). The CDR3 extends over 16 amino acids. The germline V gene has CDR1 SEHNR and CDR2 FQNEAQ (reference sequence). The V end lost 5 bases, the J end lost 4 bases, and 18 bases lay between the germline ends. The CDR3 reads CASSPGRRLGNQPQHF. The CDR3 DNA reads TGTGCCAGCAGCCCAGGGCGACGGTTAGGGAATCAGCCCCAGCATTTT.

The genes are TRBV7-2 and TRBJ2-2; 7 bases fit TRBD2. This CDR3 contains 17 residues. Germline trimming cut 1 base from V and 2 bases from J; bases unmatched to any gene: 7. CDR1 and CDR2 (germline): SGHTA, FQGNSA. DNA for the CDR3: TGTGCCAGCAGCTTAGAAGCGACTAGCCTTAACACCGGGGAGCTGTTTTTT. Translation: CASSLEATSLNTGELFF.

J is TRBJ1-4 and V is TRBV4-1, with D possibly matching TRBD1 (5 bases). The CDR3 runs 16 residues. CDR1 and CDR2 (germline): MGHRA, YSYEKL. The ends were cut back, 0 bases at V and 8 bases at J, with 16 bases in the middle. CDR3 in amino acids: CASSQEGRGVEEKLFF. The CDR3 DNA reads TGCGCCAGCAGCCAAGAAGGTCGAGGGGTGGAGGAAAAACTGTTTTTT.

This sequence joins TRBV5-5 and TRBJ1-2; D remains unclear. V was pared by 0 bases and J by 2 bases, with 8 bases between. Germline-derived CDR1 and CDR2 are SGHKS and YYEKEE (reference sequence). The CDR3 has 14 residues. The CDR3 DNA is TGTGCCAGCAGCTTGGGACACAACAACTATGGCTACACCTTC. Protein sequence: CASSLGHNNYGYTF.

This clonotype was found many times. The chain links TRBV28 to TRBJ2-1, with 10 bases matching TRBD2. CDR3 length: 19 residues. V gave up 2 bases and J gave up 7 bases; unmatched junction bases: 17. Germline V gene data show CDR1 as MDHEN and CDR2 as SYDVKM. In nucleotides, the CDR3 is TGTGCCAGCAGTTTACAGTTTAGACTAGCGGGTACTTCTGGGAATGAGCAGTTCTTC. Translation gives CASSLQFRLAGTSGNEQFF.

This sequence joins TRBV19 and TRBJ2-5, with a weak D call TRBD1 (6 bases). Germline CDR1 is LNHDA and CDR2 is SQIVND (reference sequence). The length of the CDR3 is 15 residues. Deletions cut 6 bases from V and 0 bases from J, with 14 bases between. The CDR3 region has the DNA TGTGCCAGTAGCCGGACAGACCGATACCAAGAGACCCAGTACTTC. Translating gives CASSRTDRYQETQYF.

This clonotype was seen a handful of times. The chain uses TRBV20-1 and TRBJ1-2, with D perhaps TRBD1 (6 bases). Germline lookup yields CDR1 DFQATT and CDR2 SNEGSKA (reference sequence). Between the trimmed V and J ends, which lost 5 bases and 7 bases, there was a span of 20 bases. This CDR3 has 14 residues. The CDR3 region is CSAARPGHGGGYTF. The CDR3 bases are TGCAGTGCTGCCCGACCGGGACACGGGGGTGGCTACACCTTC.

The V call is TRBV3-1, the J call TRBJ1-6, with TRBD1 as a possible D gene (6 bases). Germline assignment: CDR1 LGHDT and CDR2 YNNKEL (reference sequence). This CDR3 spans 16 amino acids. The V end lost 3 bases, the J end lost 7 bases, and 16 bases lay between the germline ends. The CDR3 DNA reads TGTGCCAGCAGCCATCGGGGGGGGGGCAAGAATTCACCCCTCCACTTT. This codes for CASSHRGGGKNSPLHF.

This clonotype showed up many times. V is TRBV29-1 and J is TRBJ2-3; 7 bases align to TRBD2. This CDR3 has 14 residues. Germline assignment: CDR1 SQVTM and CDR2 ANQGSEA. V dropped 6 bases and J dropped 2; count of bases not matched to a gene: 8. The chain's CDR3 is CSVNSGSPTDTQYF. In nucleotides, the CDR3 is TGCAGCGTAAATAGCGGGTCCCCCACAGATACGCAGTATTTT.

CDR3 sequence reads: CSVDSSGSRGQETQYF. The CDR3 DNA sequence: TGCAGCGTTGATTCTAGCGGGAGTCGGGGACAAGAGACCCAGTACTTC. V gene TRBV29-1 combines with J gene TRBJ2-5; 10 bases match TRBD2. Germline loops: CDR1 SQVTM, CDR2 ANQGSEA. CDR3 length: 16 residues. With 3 bases clipped from V and 2 bases from J, the junction kept 9 bases outside the gene matches.

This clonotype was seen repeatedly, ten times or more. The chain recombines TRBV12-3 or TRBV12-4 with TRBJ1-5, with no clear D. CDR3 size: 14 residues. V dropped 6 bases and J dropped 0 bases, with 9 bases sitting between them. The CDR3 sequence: CASRARSSNQPQHF. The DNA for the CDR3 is TGTGCCAGCAGGGCAAGGTCTAGCAATCAGCCCCAGCATTTT.

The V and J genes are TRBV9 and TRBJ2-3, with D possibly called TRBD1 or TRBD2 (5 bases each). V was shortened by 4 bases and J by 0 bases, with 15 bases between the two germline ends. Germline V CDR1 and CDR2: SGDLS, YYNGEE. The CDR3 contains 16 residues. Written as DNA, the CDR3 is TGTGCCAGCAGCCCCCGACCGAGGGGTAGCACAGATACGCAGTATTTT. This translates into CASSPRPRGSTDTQYF.

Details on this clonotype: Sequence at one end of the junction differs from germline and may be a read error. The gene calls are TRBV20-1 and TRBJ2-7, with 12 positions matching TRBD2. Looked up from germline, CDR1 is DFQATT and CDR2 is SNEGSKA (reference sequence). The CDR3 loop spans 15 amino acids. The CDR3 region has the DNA TGCAGTGCTAGAGATAGGACTAGCGGGACAGGCGAGCGGTACTTC. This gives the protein CSARDRTSGTGERYF.

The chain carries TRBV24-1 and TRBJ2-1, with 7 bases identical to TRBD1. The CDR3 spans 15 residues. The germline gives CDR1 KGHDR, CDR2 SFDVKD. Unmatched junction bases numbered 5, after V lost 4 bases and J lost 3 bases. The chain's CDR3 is CATSDQRQGYNEQFF. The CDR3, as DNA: TGTGCCACCAGTGACCAGAGACAGGGCTACAATGAGCAGTTCTTC.

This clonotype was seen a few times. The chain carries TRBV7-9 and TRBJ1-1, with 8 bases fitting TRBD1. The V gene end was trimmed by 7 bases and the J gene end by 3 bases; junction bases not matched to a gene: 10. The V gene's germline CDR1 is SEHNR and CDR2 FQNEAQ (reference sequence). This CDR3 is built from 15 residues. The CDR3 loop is CASTDSDRGDTEAFF. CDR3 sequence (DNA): TGTGCCAGCACCGATTCCGACAGGGGTGACACTGAAGCTTTCTTT.

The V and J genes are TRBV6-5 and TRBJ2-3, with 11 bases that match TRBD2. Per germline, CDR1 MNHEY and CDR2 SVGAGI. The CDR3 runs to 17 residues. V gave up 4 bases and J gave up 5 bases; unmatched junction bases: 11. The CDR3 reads CASSSLIAGGPEDTQYF. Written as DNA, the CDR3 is TGTGCCAGCAGTTCTCTTATAGCGGGAGGGCCGGAAGATACGCAGTATTTT.